These 27 T cell receptor beta chains were all obtained from the same sample, sequenced in a study of CD8 T cells in Susac syndrome (dated by TCRdb to between 2018 and 2021). Library construction relied on the immunoSEQ multiplex PCR assay. RNA was extracted with the RNeasy kit and about 0.5 to 1 ug was reverse transcribed using random hexamers. TCRdb itself trimmed the public reads at Q25 with fastp, ran MiXCR and retained productive beta chains. Each record represents a unique CDR3 protein, reported with the most common genes and DNA among its rows. For this sample the table gives about 190,000 distinct CDR3 sequences, of which approximately 94% were detected only once. Together, the top ten hold 0.098% of the sample. The source material was CD4+ T cells from PBMCs. The receptors stem from a human donor with Susac syndrome.

V and J are TRBV6-5 and TRBJ1-2; unclear D gene. The CDR3 covers 12 residues. Germline V gene data show CDR1 as MNHEY and CDR2 as SVGAGI. Between the trimmed V and J ends, which lost 4 bases and 10 bases, there was a span of 13 bases. CDR3 nucleotides: TGTGCCAGCAGTTTATTGGGAATCGTCTACACCTTC. Its translation is CASSLLGIVYTF.

The chain combines TRBV12-3 or TRBV12-4 with TRBJ2-3; TRBD2 matches 9 bases. The CDR3 extends over 12 amino acids. V dropped 5 bases and J dropped 15; count of bases not matched to a gene: 9. As DNA, the CDR3 is TGTGCCAGCAGTCTGGGGCCGGGACTAGCTTATTTT. Protein product: CASSLGPGLAYF.

This clonotype has only one observation. The chain uses TRBV3-1 and TRBJ2-5; a weak D match, TRBD2 (6 bases). Germline-derived CDR1 and CDR2 are LGHDT and YNNKEL (reference sequence). The CDR3 is 18 amino acids. V was shortened by 0 bases and J by 6 bases, with 23 bases between the two germline ends. The CDR3: CASSQDGGAEGLRKTQYF. CDR3 coding DNA: TGTGCCAGCAGCCAAGATGGCGGGGCGGAGGGGTTGAGGAAGACCCAGTACTTC.

The chain combines TRBV3-1 with TRBJ2-2; D gene unclear. The CDR3 runs to 11 residues. Trimming removed 2 bases at V and 7 bases at J, with 2 bases between. Germline-derived CDR1 and CDR2 are LGHDT and YNNKEL (reference sequence). The CDR3 here is CASSQIGELFF. The CDR3 DNA reads as TGTGCCAGCAGCCAAATCGGGGAGCTGTTTTTT.

The V gene is TRBV15, the J gene TRBJ2-7, with D hard to call. Germline CDR1 reads LNHNV; CDR2 reads YYDKDF (reference sequence). This CDR3 is 12 amino acids long. Trimming stripped 0 bases from V and 5 bases from J, with 5 bases between. Here the CDR3 reads CATSREPHEQYF. DNA of the CDR3: TGTGCCACCAGCAGAGAACCCCACGAGCAGTACTTC.

The chain recombines TRBV15 with TRBJ1-2; no reliable D call. V lost 4 bases and J 8 bases, leaving 17 bases between the germline ends. Germline values: CDR1 LNHNV, CDR2 YYDKDF (reference sequence). CDR3 length: 14 residues. Here the CDR3 DNA reads TGTGCCACCAGCATATATGCGGCGGGAAAGGGCTACACCTTC. It is translated as CATSIYAAGKGYTF.

This chain links TRBV7-2 with TRBJ1-5, with D perhaps TRBD1 (5 bases). Germline CDR1 reads SGHTA; CDR2 reads FQGNSA. V was trimmed by 2 bases and J by 3 bases, leaving 23 bases between them. The CDR3 has 19 residues. CDR3: CASSLRGAEDGGPNQPQHF. The CDR3 bases are TGTGCCAGCAGCTTACGCGGGGCCGAGGACGGAGGTCCCAATCAGCCCCAGCATTTT.

V gene TRBV28 combines with J gene TRBJ1-5, with D possibly being TRBD1 (5 bases). Per germline, CDR1 MDHEN and CDR2 SYDVKM. The germline V and J ends were trimmed by 6 bases and 5 bases, with 20 bases remaining between them. The CDR3 covers 16 residues. The CDR3 region has the DNA TGTGCCAGCAGCTCTTACGGGGACGGCGAGGATCAGCCCCAGCATTTT. As protein: CASSSYGDGEDQPQHF. The whole variable domain, filled in from reference TRBV28 and TRBJ1-5, reads DVKVTQSSRYLVKRTGEKVFLECVQDMDHENMFWYRQDPGLGLRLIYFSYDVKMKEKGDIPEGYSVSREKKERFSLILESASTNQTSMYLCASSSYGDGEDQPQHFGDGTRLSIL.

The CDR3 protein is CASSLQQGRHQPQHF. The DNA of the CDR3 is TGTGCCAGCAGTTTACAACAGGGGCGACATCAGCCCCAGCATTTT. The chain joins TRBV12-3 or TRBV12-4 to TRBJ1-5; 7 bases map to TRBD1. V lost 2 bases and J lost 5; bases outside the gene matches: 6. The CDR3 loop spans 15 amino acids.

The chain employs TRBV4-3 and TRBJ2-3; 9 bases agree with TRBD1. Trimming cost V 0 bases and J 3 bases; bases outside gene matches: 4. The CDR3 runs 16 residues. Germline values: CDR1 LGHNA, CDR2 YSLEER. CDR3 DNA sequence: TGCGCCAGCAGCCAAGAAGGTGACAGGGGGACAGATACGCAGTATTTT. Amino acids: CASSQEGDRGTDTQYF.

As DNA, the CDR3 is TGCGCCAGCAGCTTTTCCGAGGTCGAGACCCAGTACTTC. Amino acid sequence: CASSFSEVETQYF. This sequence joins TRBV5-1 and TRBJ2-5; D ambiguous. The V end lost 2 bases, the J end lost 5 bases, and 10 bases lay between the germline ends. Germline CDR1 reads SGHRS; CDR2 reads YFSETQ. The CDR3 contains 13 residues.

The chain uses TRBV6-6 and TRBJ2-7; D is ambiguous. In germline, CDR1 is MNHNY, CDR2 SVGAGI (reference sequence). This CDR3 is built from 15 residues. Trimming took off 5 bases at V and 4 bases at J, with 18 bases between the two ends. CDR3 protein: CASSISDLSTYEQYF. CDR3 DNA sequence: TGTGCCAGCAGTATCAGCGACCTTTCGACTTACGAGCAGTACTTC.

In its sample, this clonotype was seen once. The V and J genes are TRBV30 and TRBJ2-5; 9 bases are a match to TRBD1. Per the germline V gene, CDR1 is GTSNPN and CDR2 is SVGIG (reference sequence). The V and J ends lost 1 base and 4 bases, in that order; junction bases with no gene match: 7. The CDR3 runs to 15 residues. Written as DNA, the CDR3 is TGTGCCTGGAGTGACCGACCGGGACAGGGAGAGACCCAGTACTTC. It translates to CAWSDRPGQGETQYF.

V and J are TRBV28 and TRBJ1-5; D is unresolved. V was cut by 6 bases and J by 11 bases, with 20 bases left in between. CDR3 size: 14 residues. Germline values: CDR1 MDHEN, CDR2 SYDVKM. The CDR3: CASSLFKLGRAQHF. The CDR3 nucleotides are TGTGCCAGCAGCCTATTTAAGTTAGGCAGAGCCCAGCATTTT.

This chain links TRBV25-1 with TRBJ1-3; no reliable D call. Germline lookup yields CDR1 MGHDK and CDR2 SYGVNS. The CDR3 has 13 residues. Trimming left V 3 bases short and J 7 bases short, with 10 bases between. The CDR3 sequence: CASSDLIENTIYF. CDR3 DNA sequence: TGTGCCAGCAGTGACTTAATCGAGAACACCATATATTTT. The full variable domain, in which reference TRBV25-1 and TRBJ1-3 provide the parts outside the CDR3, is EADIYQTPRYLVIGTGKKITLECSQTMGHDKMYWYQQDPGMELHLIHYSYGVNSTEKGDLSSESTVSRIRTEHFPLTLESARPSHTSQYLCASSDLIENTIYFGEGSWLTVV.

CDR3 region: CASIGLAGETQYF. The CDR3 nucleotides read TGTGCCAGCATCGGACTAGCGGGGGAGACCCAGTACTTC. The J gene is TRBJ2-5, the V gene TRBV25-1; 12 bases align to TRBD2. V shed 7 bases, J shed 5 bases, and the junction held 2 bases outside the gene matches. The CDR3 contains 13 residues. Germline CDR1 reads MGHDK; CDR2 reads SYGVNS.

The chain has TRBV30 and TRBJ1-5; D remains ambiguous. V gave up 0 bases and J gave up 6 bases, with 21 bases separating them. This CDR3 has 17 residues. Germline CDR1 is GTSNPN and CDR2 is SVGIG (reference sequence). The CDR3 spells CAWSVYGPAAAVQPQHF. Here the CDR3 DNA reads TGTGCCTGGAGTGTATACGGACCAGCGGCGGCTGTTCAGCCCCAGCATTTT.

The chain links TRBV11-1 to TRBJ2-1; 9 bases match TRBD1. The CDR3 sequence is 20 residues long. The junction had 19 bases not matched to a gene; V was cut back by 5 bases and J by 2 bases. CDR1 and CDR2 (germline): SGHAT, FQDESV (reference sequence). In DNA, the CDR3 is TGTGCCAGCAGCGGCCGGGGACAGGGAAGGACTCCCCGACCCTACAATGAGCAGTTCTTC. It yields the protein CASSGRGQGRTPRPYNEQFF.

CDR3 DNA: TGTGCCAGCAGCCCCTTTCCGTTGAGCTCCTACGAGCAGTACTTC. It translates to CASSPFPLSSYEQYF. This chain uses TRBV2 with TRBJ2-7; D remains unclear. Germline V gives CDR1 SNHLY, CDR2 FYNNEI. CDR3 length: 15 residues. V was cut by 6 bases and J by 0 bases, with 15 bases left in between.

CDR3 loop: CAWIRQGGAGYTF. CDR3 DNA sequence: TGTGCCTGGATTCGACAGGGAGGCGCTGGCTACACCTTC. This chain uses TRBV30 with TRBJ1-2; 7 nucleotides align to TRBD1. The CDR3 is made up of 13 amino acids. Germline V gene sequence: CDR1 GTSNPN, CDR2 SVGIG (reference sequence). The trim removed 4 bases at V and 7 bases at J, leaving 9 bases unmatched.

CDR3 in amino acids: CAWSVHVAGEIYNEQFF. The CDR3 bases are TGTGCCTGGAGTGTACACGTAGCGGGGGAGATATACAATGAGCAGTTCTTC. The chain has TRBV30 and TRBJ2-1, with 9 bases identical to TRBD2. The germline V gene has CDR1 GTSNPN and CDR2 SVGIG (reference sequence). Germline trimming cut 0 bases from V and 4 bases from J; bases unmatched to any gene: 10. The CDR3 is 17 amino acids.

In regard to this clonotype: The junction differs from germline at one of its ends, possibly a read error. The chain employs TRBV7-8 and TRBJ2-5; 7 nucleotides align to TRBD2. CDR3 length: 13 amino acids. The V gene's germline CDR1 is SGHVS and CDR2 FQNEAQ. DNA for the CDR3: TGTGCCAGCAGCCGGCGGGAGAAAGAGGCCCAGTACTTC. Translated: CASSRREKEAQYF.

This chain connects TRBV7-8 to TRBJ2-5; 7 positions match TRBD1. The CDR3 totals 15 residues. Germline V gene data show CDR1 as SGHVS and CDR2 as FQNEAQ. J lost 2 bases, V lost 5 bases, and 8 bases had no gene match. In DNA form, the CDR3 reads TGTGCCAGCAGCGTAGGGGACAGTGGGCAAGAGACCCAGTACTTC. Protein: CASSVGDSGQETQYF.

This chain links TRBV4-1 with TRBJ2-7; D remains ambiguous. The CDR3 consists of 14 residues. CDR1 MGHRA and CDR2 YSYEKL come from the germline V gene. The ends were cut back, 0 bases at V and 2 bases at J, with 8 bases in the middle. CDR3 DNA sequence: TGCGCCAGCAGCCAAGAGACCGTTCCCTACGAGCAGTACTTC. This encodes CASSQETVPYEQYF.

The chain uses TRBV18 and TRBJ1-5, with D possibly being TRBD1 (5 bases). Trimming took off 8 bases at V and 7 bases at J, with 15 bases between the two ends. Germline values: CDR1 KGHSH, CDR2 LQKENI. The CDR3 totals 13 residues. In DNA form, the CDR3 reads TGTGCCAGCGCGACAGAGTCTTCCCAGCCCCAGCATTTT. Its protein is CASATESSQPQHF.

J is TRBJ2-5 and V is TRBV12-3 or TRBV12-4; tentative D call: TRBD2 (7 bases). V dropped 4 bases and J dropped 4 bases, with 10 bases sitting between them. CDR3 length equals 13 residues. CDR3 in DNA: TGTGCCAGCAGTTCACGGGGGGCAGAGACCCAGTACTTC. Its translation is CASSSRGAETQYF.

This clonotype was observed a handful of times. J is TRBJ2-7 and V is TRBV5-1; 7 positions match TRBD2. V lost 0 bases, J lost 3 bases, and 6 bases stayed unmatched. CDR3 size: 15 residues. Looked up from germline, CDR1 is SGHRS and CDR2 is YFSETQ. The chain's CDR3 is CASSLDSGGVYEQYF. In nucleotides, the CDR3 is TGCGCCAGCAGCTTGGATTCGGGGGGTGTCTACGAGCAGTACTTC.